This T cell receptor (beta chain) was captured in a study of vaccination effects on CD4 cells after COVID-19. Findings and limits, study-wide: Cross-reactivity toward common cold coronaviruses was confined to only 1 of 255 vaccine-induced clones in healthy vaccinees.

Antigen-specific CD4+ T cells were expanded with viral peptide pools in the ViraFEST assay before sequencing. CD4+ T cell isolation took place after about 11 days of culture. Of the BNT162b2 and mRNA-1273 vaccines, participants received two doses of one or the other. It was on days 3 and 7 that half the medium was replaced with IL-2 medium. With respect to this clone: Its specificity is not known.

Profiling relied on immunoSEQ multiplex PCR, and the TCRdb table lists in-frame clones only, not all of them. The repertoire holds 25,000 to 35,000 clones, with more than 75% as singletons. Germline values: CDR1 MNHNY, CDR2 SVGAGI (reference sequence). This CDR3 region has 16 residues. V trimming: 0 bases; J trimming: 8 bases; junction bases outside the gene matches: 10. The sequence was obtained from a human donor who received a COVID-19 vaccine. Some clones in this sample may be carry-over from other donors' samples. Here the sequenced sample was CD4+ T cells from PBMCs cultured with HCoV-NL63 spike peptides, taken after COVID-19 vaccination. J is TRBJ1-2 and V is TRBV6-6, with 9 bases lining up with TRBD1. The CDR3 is CASSYSTGGISSGYTF. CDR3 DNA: TGTGCCAGCAGTTACTCGACAGGGGGTATTTCGAGCGGCTACACCTTC.